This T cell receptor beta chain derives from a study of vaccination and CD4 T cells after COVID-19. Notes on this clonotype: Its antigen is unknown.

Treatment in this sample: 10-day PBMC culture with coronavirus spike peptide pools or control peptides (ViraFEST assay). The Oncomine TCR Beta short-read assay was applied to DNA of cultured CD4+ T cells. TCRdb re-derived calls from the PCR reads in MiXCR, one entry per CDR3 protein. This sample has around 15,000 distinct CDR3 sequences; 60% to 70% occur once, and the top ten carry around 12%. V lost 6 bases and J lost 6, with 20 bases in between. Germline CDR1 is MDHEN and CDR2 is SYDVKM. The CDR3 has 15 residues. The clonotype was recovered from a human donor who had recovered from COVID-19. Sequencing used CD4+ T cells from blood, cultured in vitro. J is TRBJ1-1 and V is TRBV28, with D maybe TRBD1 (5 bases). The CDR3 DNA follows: TGTGCCAGCAGCCCCGGAACTAGGGGTGAGGCTGAAGCTTTCTTT. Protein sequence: CASSPGTRGEAEAFF.